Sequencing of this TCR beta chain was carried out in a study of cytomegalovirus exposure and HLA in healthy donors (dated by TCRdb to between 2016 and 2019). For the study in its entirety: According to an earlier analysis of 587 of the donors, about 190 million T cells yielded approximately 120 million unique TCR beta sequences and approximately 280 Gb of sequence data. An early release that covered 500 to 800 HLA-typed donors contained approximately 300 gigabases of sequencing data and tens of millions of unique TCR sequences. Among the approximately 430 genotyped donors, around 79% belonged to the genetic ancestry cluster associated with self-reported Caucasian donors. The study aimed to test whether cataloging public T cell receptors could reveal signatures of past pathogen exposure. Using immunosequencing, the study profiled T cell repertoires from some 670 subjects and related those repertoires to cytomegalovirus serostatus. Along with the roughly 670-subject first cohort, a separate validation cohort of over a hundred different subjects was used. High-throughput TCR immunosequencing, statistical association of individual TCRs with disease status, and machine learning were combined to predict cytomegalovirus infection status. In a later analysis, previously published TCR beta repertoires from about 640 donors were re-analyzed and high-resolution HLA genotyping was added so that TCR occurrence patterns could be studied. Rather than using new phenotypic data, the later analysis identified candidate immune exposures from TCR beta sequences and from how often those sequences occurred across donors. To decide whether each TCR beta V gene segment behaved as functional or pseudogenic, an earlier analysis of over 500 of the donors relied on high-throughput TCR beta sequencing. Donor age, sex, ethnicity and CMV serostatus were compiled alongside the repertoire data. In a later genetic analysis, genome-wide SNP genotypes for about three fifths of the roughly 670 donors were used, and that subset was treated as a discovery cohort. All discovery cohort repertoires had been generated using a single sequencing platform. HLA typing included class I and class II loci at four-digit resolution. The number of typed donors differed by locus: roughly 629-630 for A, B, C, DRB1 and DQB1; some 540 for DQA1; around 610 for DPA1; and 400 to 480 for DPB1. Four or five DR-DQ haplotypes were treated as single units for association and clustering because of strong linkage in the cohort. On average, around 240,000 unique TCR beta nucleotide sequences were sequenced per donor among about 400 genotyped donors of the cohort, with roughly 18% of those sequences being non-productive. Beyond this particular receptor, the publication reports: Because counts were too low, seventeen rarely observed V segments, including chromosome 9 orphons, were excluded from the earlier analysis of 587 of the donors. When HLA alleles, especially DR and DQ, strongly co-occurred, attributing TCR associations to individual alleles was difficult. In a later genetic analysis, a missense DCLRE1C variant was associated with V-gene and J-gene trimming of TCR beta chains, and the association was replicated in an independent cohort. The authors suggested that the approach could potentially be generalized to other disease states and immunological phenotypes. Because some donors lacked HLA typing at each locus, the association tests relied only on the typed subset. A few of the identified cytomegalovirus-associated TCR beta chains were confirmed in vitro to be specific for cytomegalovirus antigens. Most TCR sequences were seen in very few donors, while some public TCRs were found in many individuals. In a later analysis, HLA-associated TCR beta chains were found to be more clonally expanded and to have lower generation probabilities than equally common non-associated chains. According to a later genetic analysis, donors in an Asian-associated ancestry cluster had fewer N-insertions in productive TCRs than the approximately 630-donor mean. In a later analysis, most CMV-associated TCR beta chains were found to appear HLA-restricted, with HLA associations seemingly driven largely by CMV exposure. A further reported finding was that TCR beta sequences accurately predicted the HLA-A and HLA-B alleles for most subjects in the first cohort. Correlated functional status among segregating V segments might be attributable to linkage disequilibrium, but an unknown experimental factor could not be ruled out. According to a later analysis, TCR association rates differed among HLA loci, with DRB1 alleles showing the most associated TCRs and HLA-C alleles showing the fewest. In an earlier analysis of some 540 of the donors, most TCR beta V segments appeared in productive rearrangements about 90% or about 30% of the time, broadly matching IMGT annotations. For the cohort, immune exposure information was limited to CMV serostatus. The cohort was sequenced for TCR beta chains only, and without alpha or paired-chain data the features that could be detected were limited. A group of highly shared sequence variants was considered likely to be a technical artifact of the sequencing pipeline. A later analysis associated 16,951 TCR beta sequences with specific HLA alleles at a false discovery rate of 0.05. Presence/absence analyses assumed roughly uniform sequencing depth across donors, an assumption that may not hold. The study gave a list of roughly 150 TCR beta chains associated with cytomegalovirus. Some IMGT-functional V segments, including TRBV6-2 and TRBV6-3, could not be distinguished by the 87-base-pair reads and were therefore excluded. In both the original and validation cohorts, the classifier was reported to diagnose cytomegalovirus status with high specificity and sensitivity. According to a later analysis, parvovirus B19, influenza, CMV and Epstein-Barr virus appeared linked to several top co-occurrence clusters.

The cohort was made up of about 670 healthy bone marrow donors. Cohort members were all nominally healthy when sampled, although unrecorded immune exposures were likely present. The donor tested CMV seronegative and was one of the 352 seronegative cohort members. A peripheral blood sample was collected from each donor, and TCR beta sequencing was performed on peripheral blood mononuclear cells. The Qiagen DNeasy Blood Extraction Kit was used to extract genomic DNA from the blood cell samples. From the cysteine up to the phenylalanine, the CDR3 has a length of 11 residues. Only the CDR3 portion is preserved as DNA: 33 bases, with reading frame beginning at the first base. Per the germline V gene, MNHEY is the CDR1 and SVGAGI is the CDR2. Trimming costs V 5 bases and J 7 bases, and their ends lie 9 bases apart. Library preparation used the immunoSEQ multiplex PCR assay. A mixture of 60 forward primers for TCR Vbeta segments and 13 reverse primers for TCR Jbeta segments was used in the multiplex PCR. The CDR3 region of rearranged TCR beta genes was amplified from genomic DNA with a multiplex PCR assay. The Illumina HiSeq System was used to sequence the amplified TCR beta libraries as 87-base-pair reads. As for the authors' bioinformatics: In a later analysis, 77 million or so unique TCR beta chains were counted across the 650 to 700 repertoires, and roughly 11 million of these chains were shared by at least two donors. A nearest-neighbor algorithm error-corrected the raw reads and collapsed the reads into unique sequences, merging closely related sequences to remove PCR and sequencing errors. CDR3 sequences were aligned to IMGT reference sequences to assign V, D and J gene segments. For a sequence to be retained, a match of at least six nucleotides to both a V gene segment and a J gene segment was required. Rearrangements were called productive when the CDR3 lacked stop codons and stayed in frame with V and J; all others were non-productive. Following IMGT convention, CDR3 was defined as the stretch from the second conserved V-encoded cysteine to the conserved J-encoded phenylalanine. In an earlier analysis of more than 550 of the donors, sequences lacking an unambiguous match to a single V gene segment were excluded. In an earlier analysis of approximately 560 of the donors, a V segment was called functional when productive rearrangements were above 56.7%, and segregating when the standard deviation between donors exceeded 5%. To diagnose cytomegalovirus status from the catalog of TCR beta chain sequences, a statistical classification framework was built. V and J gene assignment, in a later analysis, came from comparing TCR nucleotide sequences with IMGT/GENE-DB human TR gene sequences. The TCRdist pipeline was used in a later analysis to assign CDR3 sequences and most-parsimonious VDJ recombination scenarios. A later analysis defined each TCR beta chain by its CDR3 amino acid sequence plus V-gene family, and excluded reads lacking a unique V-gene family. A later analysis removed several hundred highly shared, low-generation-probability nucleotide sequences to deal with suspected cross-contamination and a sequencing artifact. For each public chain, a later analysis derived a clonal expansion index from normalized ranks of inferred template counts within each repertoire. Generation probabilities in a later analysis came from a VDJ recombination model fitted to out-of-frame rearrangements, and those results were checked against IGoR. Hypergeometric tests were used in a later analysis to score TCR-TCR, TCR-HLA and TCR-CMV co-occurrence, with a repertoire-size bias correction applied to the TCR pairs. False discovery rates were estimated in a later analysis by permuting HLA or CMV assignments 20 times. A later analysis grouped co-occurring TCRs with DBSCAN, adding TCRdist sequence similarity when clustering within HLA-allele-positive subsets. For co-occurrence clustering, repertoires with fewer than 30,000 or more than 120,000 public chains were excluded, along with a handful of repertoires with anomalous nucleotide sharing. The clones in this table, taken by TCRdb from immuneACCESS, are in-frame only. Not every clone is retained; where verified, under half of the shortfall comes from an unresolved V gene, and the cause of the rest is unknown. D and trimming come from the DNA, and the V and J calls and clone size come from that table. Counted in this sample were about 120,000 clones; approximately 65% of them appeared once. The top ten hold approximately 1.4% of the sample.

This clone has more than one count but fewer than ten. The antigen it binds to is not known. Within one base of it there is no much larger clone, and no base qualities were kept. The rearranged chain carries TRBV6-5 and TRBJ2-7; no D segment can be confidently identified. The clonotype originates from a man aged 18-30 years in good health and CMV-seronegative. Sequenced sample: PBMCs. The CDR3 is CASSHLREQYF. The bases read TGTGCCAGCAGTCACCTCCGGGAGCAGTACTTC.